These T cell receptor beta chains were read from a single sample in a study of T cells in Graves' hyperthyroidism and ophthalmopathy. One entry per CDR3 protein results from TCRdb running MiXCR on the multiplex PCR reads. The sample lists hundreds of thousands of distinct CDR3 sequences; roughly 13% were seen once. Sequencing was carried out using blood. The receptors derive from a woman in her 30s with Graves' hyperthyroidism that later progressed to Graves' ophthalmopathy. CDR3s include the opening cysteine and the closing phenylalanine or tryptophan. A D gene is named only where the DNA matches it firmly. Clone size is stated in some rows and not others, as once, few, many or a class when expanded.

d_call,v_call,j_call,clone_size,cdr3_aa,cdr3_nt
-,TRBV3-2,TRBJ2-1,many,CASSQLAGGPSGGSYNEQFF,TGTGCCAGCAGCCAACTAGCGGGAGGGCCTTCAGGGGGGTCCTACAATGAGCAGTTCTTC
TRBD1,TRBV6-1,TRBJ1-5,many,CASSPRQGPYQPQHF,TGTGCCAGCAGTCCGCGACAGGGGCCTTATCAGCCCCAGCATTTT
-,TRBV19,TRBJ2-7,few,CASSIGEQPAYEQYF,TGTGCCAGTAGTATCGGTGAACAACCCGCCTACGAGCAGTACTTC
-,TRBV7-9,TRBJ2-4,few,CASSPGGPKNIQYF,TGTGCCAGCAGCCCAGGGGGGCCCAAAAACATTCAGTACTTC
TRBD1,TRBV12-3/TRBV12-4,TRBJ2-1,-,CASSFADRYNEQFF,TGTGCCAGCAGTTTTGCGGACAGGTACAATGAGCAGTTCTTC
-,TRBV18,TRBJ1-1,many,CASSGIEDTEAFF,TGTGCCAGCTCGGGTATCGAGGACACTGAAGCTTTCTTT
-,TRBV12-3/TRBV12-4,TRBJ1-1,many,CASSRASEAFF,TGTGCCAGCAGTCGAGCCAGTGAAGCTTTCTTT
-,TRBV20-1,TRBJ2-2,-,CSAMSAGTSNTGDLFF,TGCAGTGCGATGAGCGCCGGGACTTCGAACACCGGGGATCTGTTTTTT
-,TRBV3-1,TRBJ1-2,many,CASSQDSLQGNYGYTF,TGTGCCAGCAGCCAAGATAGTTTACAGGGAAACTATGGCTACACCTTC
TRBD1,TRBV12-3/TRBV12-4,TRBJ1-2,many,CASSTPQGINYGYTF,TGTGCCAGCAGTACACCACAGGGGATTAACTATGGCTACACCTTC
-,TRBV20-1,TRBJ1-4,many,CSASTAGSANEKLFF,TGCAGTGCTTCCACCGCAGGATCGGCTAATGAAAAACTGTTTTTT
-,TRBV27,TRBJ1-1,many,CASSFTITTVLNTEAFF,TGTGCCAGCAGTTTCACTATCACGACAGTACTGAACACTGAAGCTTTCTTT
-,TRBV11-3,TRBJ1-3,many,CASSLDAGTGNTIYF,TGTGCCAGCAGCTTAGACGCCGGAACTGGAAACACCATATATTTT
-,TRBV5-1,TRBJ2-7,-,CASSLTGDGTYEQYF,TGCGCCAGCAGCTTGACGGGAGACGGCACCTACGAGCAGTACTTC
-,TRBV7-9,TRBJ1-6,many,CASSPGMGTPFPPLHF,TGTGCCAGCAGCCCGGGGATGGGAACTCCCTTCCCACCCCTCCACTTT
-,TRBV18,TRBJ1-6,many,CASSPPGMGNSPLHF,TGTGCCAGCTCACCACCGGGGATGGGTAATTCACCCCTCCACTTT
TRBD2,TRBV2,TRBJ2-3,many,CASSGVLAGALGDTQYF,TGTGCCAGCAGTGGGGTTCTAGCGGGGGCCCTCGGAGATACGCAGTATTTT
TRBD1,TRBV28,TRBJ2-7,many,CASRTGTGEQYF,TGTGCCAGCAGGACTGGGACAGGGGAGCAGTACTTC
-,TRBV27,TRBJ2-1,many,CASTWTYGNEQFF,TGTGCCAGCACCTGGACTTACGGCAATGAGCAGTTCTTC
-,TRBV20-1,TRBJ1-5,-,CSARSRYSNQPQHF,TGCAGTGCTAGGTCCCGATATAGCAATCAGCCCCAGCATTTT
-,TRBV19,TRBJ2-3,-,CASRTSLFTDTQYF,TGTGCCAGTCGGACATCACTATTCACAGATACGCAGTATTTT
TRBD2,TRBV20-1,TRBJ2-1,many,CSAQIPILAGVGNEQFF,TGCAGTGCCCAGATTCCAATCCTAGCGGGAGTCGGGAATGAGCAGTTCTTC
-,TRBV29-1,TRBJ1-1,many,CSVVLGANTEAFF,TGCAGCGTTGTGTTAGGGGCCAACACTGAAGCTTTCTTT
-,TRBV12-3/TRBV12-4,TRBJ2-7,many,CASSFGLSSYEQYF,TGTGCCAGCAGTTTTGGTTTATCGTCCTACGAGCAGTACTTC
TRBD2,TRBV6-2/TRBV6-3,TRBJ2-5,many,CASTPPLGLADQYF,TGTGCCAGCACCCCACCTTTGGGACTAGCGGACCAGTACTTC
TRBD1,TRBV2,TRBJ1-1,-,CASRDRGGDTEAFF,TGTGCCAGCAGGGACAGGGGGGGGGACACTGAAGCTTTCTTT
-,TRBV7-9,TRBJ1-1,few,CASSFQSGDTEAFF,TGTGCCAGCAGTTTTCAGTCCGGGGACACTGAAGCTTTCTTT
TRBD1,TRBV18,TRBJ1-2,few,CASSPQSGQGYYGYTF,TGTGCCAGCTCACCCCAAAGTGGACAGGGGTACTATGGCTACACCTTC
TRBD1,TRBV6-2/TRBV6-3,TRBJ2-3,many,CASTENRGSTDTQYF,TGTGCCAGCACCGAAAACAGGGGGAGCACAGATACGCAGTATTTT
-,TRBV28,TRBJ2-7,many,CASSLHAQVGLDEQYF,TGTGCCAGCAGTTTACATGCGCAGGTTGGGTTGGACGAGCAGTACTTC
-,TRBV2,TRBJ1-2,many,CASKPTGMTGGYTF,TGTGCCAGCAAACCTACAGGGATGACGGGTGGCTACACCTTC
-,TRBV5-5,TRBJ2-3,many,CASKPGPPTDTQYF,TGTGCCAGCAAACCGGGACCACCCACAGATACGCAGTATTTT
TRBD2,TRBV2,TRBJ2-7,many,CASSELAGAIYEQYF,TGTGCCAGCAGTGAACTAGCGGGAGCAATCTACGAGCAGTACTTC
-,TRBV10-3,TRBJ2-4,many,CAISESTGSENIQYF,TGTGCCATCAGTGAGTCGACGGGAAGCGAAAACATTCAGTACTTC
-,TRBV9,TRBJ2-5,many,CASSVVGGETQYF,TGTGCCAGCAGCGTAGTAGGAGGTGAGACCCAGTACTTC
-,TRBV28,TRBJ2-3,-,CASSLGASTDAQYF,TGTGCCAGCAGTTTGGGAGCTAGCACAGATGCGCAGTATTTT
TRBD2,TRBV4-1,TRBJ2-1,-,CASSQTLAGRYNEQFF,TGCGCCAGCAGCCAGACCCTAGCGGGAAGATACAATGAGCAGTTCTTC
-,TRBV6-1,TRBJ1-2,-,CASSHGGTAETF,TGTGCCAGCAGCCATGGGGGGACCGCTGAGACCTTC
-,TRBV11-3,TRBJ2-7,many,CASGLPLTEQYF,TGTGCCAGCGGACTCCCTTTAACCGAGCAGTACTTC
TRBD2,TRBV7-2,TRBJ2-7,few,CASSLSSGRRDEQYF,TGTGCCAGCAGCTTATCTAGCGGGAGAAGAGACGAGCAGTACTTC